The next 31 T cell receptor beta chains were all read from a single sample in a study of early T cells in non-severe SARS-CoV-2 infection. TCRdb passed the 5' RACE reads through MiXCR, listing each CDR3 protein once. The sample holds 40,000 to 60,000 distinct CDR3 sequences, 5.5% to 6.5% seen once. The sequencing here drew on whole blood, taken at baseline. The receptor source for this set is an adult who was a healthcare worker with PCR-confirmed SARS-CoV-2 infection or an uninfected control (not recorded which).

To note about this clonotype: Relative to the germline gene, one junction end is altered; a read error may explain this. The rearrangement uses TRBV14 and TRBJ1-1; D might be TRBD1 (5 bases). The germline CDR1 and CDR2 sequences are SGHDN and FVKESK. The CDR3 loop spans 13 amino acids. CDR3 amino acids: CASSQAGSTEAFF. CDR3 coding DNA: TGTGCCAGCAGCCAAGCAGGGAGCACTGAAGCTTTTTTT.

This clonotype was counted at least ten times. V gene TRBV6-1 combines with J gene TRBJ2-4; the D is unclear. The V gene lost 5 bases and the J gene lost 7 bases, with 12 bases spanning the gap. Germline CDR1 is MNHNS and CDR2 is SASEGT. This CDR3 is built from 13 residues. Here the CDR3 reads CASSSGRPNIQYF. The CDR3 coding sequence is TGTGCCAGCAGTTCCGGCAGACCGAACATTCAGTACTTC.

This clonotype has only a few counts. This rearrangement joins TRBV12-3 or TRBV12-4 to TRBJ1-2, with D unresolved. V dropped 2 bases and J dropped 5 bases, with 6 bases sitting between them. This CDR3 spans 12 amino acids. The CDR3 protein is CASSLTGYGYTF. The CDR3 DNA reads TGTGCCAGCAGTTTAACCGGGTATGGCTACACCTTC.

This clonotype was observed many times. V gene TRBV25-1 combines with J gene TRBJ2-2; 8 bases match TRBD2. In germline, CDR1 is MGHDK, CDR2 SYGVNS. This CDR3 comprises 18 residues. V was pared by 2 bases and J by 0 bases, with 8 bases of the junction left unmatched. CDR3: CASSERRAGAANTGELFF. The CDR3, as DNA: TGTGCCAGCAGTGAACGGCGAGCGGGGGCCGCGAACACCGGGGAGCTGTTTTTT.

This clonotype was detected ten times or more. The V gene is TRBV5-1, the J gene TRBJ1-1; D remains unclear. V was pared by 5 bases and J by 3 bases, with 14 bases between. The length of the CDR3 is 14 residues. CDR1 and CDR2 (germline): SGHRS, YFSETQ. For the CDR3, the DNA is TGCGCCAGCAGACTGGCCCTTCGGGACACTGAAGCTTTCTTT. Its translation is CASRLALRDTEAFF.

This clonotype was recorded at least ten times. V and J are TRBV11-2 and TRBJ2-7; 8 bases agree with TRBD1. Germline values: CDR1 SGHAT, CDR2 FQNNGV. This CDR3 has 17 residues. Germline trimming cut 2 bases from V and 1 base from J; bases unmatched to any gene: 10. The CDR3 DNA follows: TGTGCCAGCAGCTTAAGGTATTGGACAGGGTCTTCCTACGAGCAGTACTTC. Its translation is CASSLRYWTGSSYEQYF.

Only a few counts were recorded for this clonotype. The gene calls are TRBV7-7 and TRBJ1-3; no definite D call. The CDR3 sequence is 13 residues long. The germline gives CDR1 SSHAT, CDR2 FNYEAQ (reference sequence). CDR3 DNA sequence: TGTGCTAGCTCCCGGGCTCTGGGAAACACCATATATTTT. Protein sequence: CASSRALGNTIYF. Full variable domain (outside the CDR3, taken from reference TRBV7-7 and TRBJ1-3): GAGVSQSPRYKVTKRGQDVTLRCDPISSHATLYWYQQALGQGPEFLTYFNYEAQPDKSGLPSDRFSAERPEGSISTLTIQRTEQRDSAMYRCASSRALGNTIYFGEGSWLTVV.

The rearrangement links TRBV18 to TRBJ1-1; D gene unclear. The germline V gene encodes CDR1 KGHSH and CDR2 LQKENI. The length of the CDR3 is 14 residues. The germline V and J ends were trimmed by 2 bases and 2 bases, with 9 bases remaining between them. CDR3 in amino acids: CASSPNPANTEAFF. Written as DNA, the CDR3 is TGTGCCAGCTCACCAAACCCAGCAAACACTGAAGCTTTCTTT.

J is TRBJ1-6 and V is TRBV28; D unclear. V was clipped by 2 bases and J by 6 bases, with 8 bases between them. The CDR3 runs to 14 residues. Per germline, CDR1 MDHEN and CDR2 SYDVKM. The CDR3 loop reads CASSLRETNSPLHF. For the CDR3, the DNA is TGTGCCAGCAGTTTAAGGGAGACTAATTCACCCCTCCACTTT. Full variable domain (missing parts from reference TRBV28 and TRBJ1-6): DVKVTQSSRYLVKRTGEKVFLECVQDMDHENMFWYRQDPGLGLRLIYFSYDVKMKEKGDIPEGYSVSREKKERFSLILESASTNQTSMYLCASSLRETNSPLHFGNGTRLTVT.

This clonotype was counted many times. The V call is TRBV5-8, the J call TRBJ1-4, with TRBD1 as a possible D gene (6 bases). This CDR3 region has 15 residues. V was pared by 3 bases and J by 5 bases, with 14 bases between. CDR1 is SGHTS and CDR2 is YDEGEE in the germline V gene. The CDR3 coding sequence is TGTGCCAGCAGCTCTCTCAGGGGCCACAATGAAAAACTGTTTTTT. The encoded protein is CASSSLRGHNEKLFF.

In this sample, this clonotype turned up a few times. The chain combines TRBV5-4 with TRBJ1-4; D call uncertain. CDR1 and CDR2 from the germline V gene are SGHNT and YYREEE (reference sequence). V was clipped by 2 bases and J by 5 bases, with 13 bases between them. This CDR3 has 15 amino acids. CDR3 residues: CASSLASMGNEKLFF. CDR3 in DNA: TGTGCCAGCAGCTTAGCTTCTATGGGGAATGAAAAACTGTTTTTT. Full variable domain (rest looked up from reference TRBV5-4 and TRBJ1-4): ETGVTQSPTHLIKTRGQQVTLRCSSQSGHNTVSWYQQALGQGPQFIFQYYREEENGRGNFPPRFSGLQFPNYSSELNVNALELDDSALYLCASSLASMGNEKLFFGSGTQLSVL.

This clonotype was counted between two and nine times. A read error may account for a junction end that differs from germline. The genes are TRBV20-1 and TRBJ2-1; D not certain. CDR3 size: 14 residues. In germline, CDR1 is DFQATT, CDR2 SNEGSKA (reference sequence). CDR3 region: CSARYYRNYNEQFF. DNA for the CDR3: TGCAGTGCTAGATATTATCGGAACTACAATGAGCAATTCTTC.

The rearrangement uses TRBV6-6 and TRBJ2-3, with unresolved D. Germline V gives CDR1 MNHNY, CDR2 SVGAGI (reference sequence). This CDR3 is built from 14 residues. V was cut by 4 bases and J by 0 bases, with 8 bases left in between. The CDR3 bases are TGTGCCAGCAGTTCGGCTAGAAGCACAGATACGCAGTATTTT. It yields the protein CASSSARSTDTQYF.

In its sample, this clonotype was seen a few times. This chain links TRBV5-1 with TRBJ2-5; D assignment may be TRBD1 or TRBD2 (5 bases each). CDR1 and CDR2 from the germline V gene are SGHRS and YFSETQ. V lost 3 bases and J 4 bases, leaving 10 bases between the germline ends. The CDR3 has 13 amino acids. This CDR3 is CASSWGRGETQYF. CDR3 coding DNA: TGCGCCAGCAGCTGGGGACGGGGAGAGACCCAGTACTTC.

This chain joins TRBV20-1 and TRBJ2-7; D not certain. V lost 0 bases and J lost 5, with 8 bases in between. The CDR3 spans 12 residues. In germline, CDR1 is DFQATT, CDR2 SNEGSKA (reference sequence). This CDR3 is CSAREGSNEQYF. The CDR3 nucleotides read TGCAGTGCTAGAGAGGGAAGCAACGAGCAGTACTTC.

The sample holds many counts of this clonotype. The V gene is TRBV20-1, the J gene TRBJ1-5; D remains ambiguous. CDR1 and CDR2 from the germline V gene are DFQATT and SNEGSKA (reference sequence). The CDR3 length is 13 residues. The V gene lost 3 bases and the J gene lost 6 bases, with 12 bases spanning the gap. The CDR3 DNA is TGCAGTGCTAGCCCAACAGAGGTTCAGCCCCAGCATTTT. Translated: CSASPTEVQPQHF.

The table lists this clonotype with many counts. The genes are TRBV3-1 and TRBJ2-5, with 7 bases lining up with TRBD1. This CDR3 has 13 residues. V trimming: 1 base; J trimming: 9 bases; junction bases outside the gene matches: 5. In germline, CDR1 is LGHDT, CDR2 YNNKEL (reference sequence). The CDR3 DNA follows: TGTGCCAGCAGCCAAGGAAGGACAGGACCCCAGTACTTC. Its translation: CASSQGRTGPQYF.

V usage is TRBV18 and J usage is TRBJ2-7, with TRBD1 identical over 9 bases. This CDR3 has 16 residues. V was pared by 0 bases and J by 0 bases, with 3 bases of the junction left unmatched. Germline CDR1 KGHSH, CDR2 LQKENI. The CDR3, as DNA: TGTGCCAGCTCACCACCGGGACAGGGCCTCTCCTACGAGCAGTACTTC. Protein: CASSPPGQGLSYEQYF.

The gene calls are TRBV10-3 and TRBJ1-5, with D possibly matching TRBD1 (5 bases). V was pared by 10 bases and J by 4 bases, with 11 bases between. The CDR3 is 12 amino acids. The germline gives CDR1 ENHRY, CDR2 SYGVKD. CDR3 in amino acids: CATDDRNQPQHF. CDR3 coding DNA: TGTGCCACCGACGACAGAAATCAGCCCCAGCATTTT.

This clonotype has at least ten counts. The chain joins TRBV14 to TRBJ1-1; TRBD1 is a possible D gene (5 bases). The germline V gene has CDR1 SGHDN and CDR2 FVKESK. V was pared by 4 bases and J by 3 bases, with 18 bases between. The CDR3 extends over 16 amino acids. CDR3 protein: CASSRQNLRSDTEAFF. CDR3 nucleotide sequence: TGTGCCAGCAGCCGACAGAACCTCAGGAGTGACACTGAAGCTTTCTTT.

This clonotype was counted only a few times. V and J are TRBV20-1 and TRBJ2-4, with TRBD1 matching over 11 bases. V was pared by 0 bases and J by 7 bases, with 11 bases of the junction left unmatched. Germline V gene sequence: CDR1 DFQATT, CDR2 SNEGSKA (reference sequence). The CDR3 totals 17 residues. CDR3 coding DNA: TGCAGTGCTAGAGACCCGGACAGGGGGCGTTTTAGGAACATTCAGTACTTC. Translating gives CSARDPDRGRFRNIQYF.

Points on this clonotype: A much larger clone sits a single nucleotide away, making a read error possible. The CDR3 bases are TGTGCCAGCATTTTTGGGACCAACGTCCTGACTTTC. This encodes CASIFGTNVLTF. The chain is built from TRBV12-3 or TRBV12-4 and TRBJ2-6; no definite D call. The CDR3 runs 12 residues.

This clonotype has a count of ten or more. The CDR3 spells CSAPDGQAGTDTQYF. CDR3 in DNA: TGCAGTGCCCCCGACGGCCAGGCGGGCACAGATACGCAGTATTTT. J is TRBJ2-3 and V is TRBV20-1; the D is unclear. Germline V CDR1 and CDR2: DFQATT, SNEGSKA (reference sequence). This CDR3 has 15 amino acids. Trimming shortened V by 6 bases and J by 1 base, and 17 bases separated the two germline ends.

The rearrangement joins TRBV4-1 to TRBJ2-7; 12 bases map to TRBD1. The CDR3 sequence is 17 residues long. In germline, CDR1 is MGHRA, CDR2 YSYEKL. V lost 4 bases, J lost 3 bases, and 10 bases stayed unmatched. This CDR3 reads CASSLLAGDRGLYEQYF. The CDR3 DNA reads as TGCGCCAGCAGCCTTTTAGCGGGGGACAGGGGGCTCTACGAGCAGTACTTC.

The chain joins TRBV28 to TRBJ2-5; a possible D gene is TRBD2 (5 bases). Trimming shortened V by 3 bases and J by 5 bases, and 10 bases separated the two germline ends. Germline V gene lookup returns CDR1 MDHEN and CDR2 SYDVKM. This CDR3 is 13 amino acids long. The CDR3 loop is CASSLAGRETQYF. CDR3 DNA: TGTGCCAGCAGTTTGGCGGGCCGGGAGACCCAGTACTTC.

The V call is TRBV7-6, the J call TRBJ2-7; 7 bases match TRBD1. The CDR3 loop spans 14 amino acids. The germline gives CDR1 SGHVS, CDR2 FNYEAQ. Losses at the gene ends were 6 bases for V and 0 bases for J; bases not matched to a gene: 5. The CDR3 loop reads CASRAGTDSYEQYF. Here the CDR3 DNA reads TGTGCCAGCAGGGCCGGGACAGACTCCTACGAGCAGTACTTC.

This clonotype has a count of ten or more. The chain uses TRBV5-1 and TRBJ1-1; TRBD1 matches at 10 bases. Germline V gene data show CDR1 as SGHRS and CDR2 as YFSETQ. The CDR3 spans 14 residues. Trimming at V came to 4 bases and at J to 5 bases, leaving 5 bases not matched to a gene. The CDR3: CASSRDRGMTEAFF. The CDR3 DNA sequence: TGCGCCAGCAGCCGGGACAGGGGAATGACTGAAGCTTTCTTT.

At least ten counts were recorded for this clonotype. V and J are TRBV5-1 and TRBJ2-2, with no clear D. Trimming left V 0 bases short and J 2 bases short, with 5 bases between. Germline values: CDR1 SGHRS, CDR2 YFSETQ. This CDR3 contains 14 residues. The CDR3 DNA is TGCGCCAGCAGCTTGGAGGGTAACACCGGGGAGCTGTTTTTT. It encodes CASSLEGNTGELFF.

In this sample, this clonotype turned up many times. The J gene is TRBJ1-3, the V gene TRBV5-4, with a tentative D call TRBD1 (5 bases). The CDR3 spans 14 residues. The germline V gene has CDR1 SGHNT and CDR2 YYREEE (reference sequence). V lost 4 bases and J lost 3, with 11 bases in between. The CDR3 protein is CASSHGGSGNTIYF. Written as DNA, the CDR3 is TGTGCCAGCAGCCACGGGGGGAGTGGAAACACCATATATTTT.

This clonotype came up a few times. The chain has TRBV11-2 and TRBJ1-6, with a tentative D call TRBD1 (5 bases). From germline, CDR1 is SGHAT and CDR2 FQNNGV. The V end lost 0 bases, the J end lost 8 bases, and 11 bases lay between the germline ends. The CDR3 is made up of 15 amino acids. The CDR3 sequence is CASSLDSGRHSPLHF. CDR3 DNA sequence: TGTGCCAGCAGCTTAGATTCAGGGCGACATTCACCCCTCCACTTT.

This clonotype was seen ten or more times. V usage is TRBV30 and J usage is TRBJ1-2; 7 bases map to TRBD1. Trimming cost V 1 base and J 4 bases; bases outside gene matches: 3. CDR1 is GTSNPN, CDR2 SVGIG, per germline (reference sequence). The CDR3 is 13 amino acids. The CDR3 here is CAWSEGTAYGYTF. For the CDR3, the DNA is TGTGCCTGGAGTGAGGGGACAGCCTATGGCTACACCTTC.